The clone carrying this TCR beta chain appeared a few times. The CDR3 extends over 14 amino acids. The ends were cut back, 1 base at V and 6 bases at J, with 9 bases in the middle. Germline CDR1 is LGHNA and CDR2 is YSLEER. UMIs and a universal primer site were added when TCR cDNA was made by 5'RACE template switching. TCRdb processed the 5' RACE reads anew with MiXCR; each CDR3 protein has one entry. The sample lists about 550,000 distinct CDR3 sequences, over 15% occurring once. The data are from a study of T cells after yellow fever vaccination. The V gene is TRBV4-3, the J gene TRBJ2-2; TRBD1 or TRBD2 may be the D gene (5 bases each). The source of this sequence is a man aged 30-40 years who received the YFV17D yellow fever vaccine. The source was PBMCs, collected 15 days after the yellow fever booster vaccination. The CDR3 nucleotides are TGCGCCAGCAGCCAAGTGGTGGGACCCGGGGAGCTGTTTTTT. This sequence encodes CASSQVVGPGELFF.